This TCR beta chain was retrieved from a study of blood T cell repertoires in COVID-19. Profiling relied on immunoSEQ multiplex PCR, and the TCRdb table lists in-frame clones only, not all of them. The sample comprises hundreds of thousands of clones, 75% to 90% of which are singletons, and 2.2% rests with the top ten. This clone was observed a few times. Germline lookup yields CDR1 SGHDT and CDR2 YYEEEE. CDR3 length: 17 amino acids. With 0 bases clipped from V and 0 bases from J, the junction kept 7 bases outside the gene matches. The TCR comes from a man aged 30-40 years who had recovered from COVID-19. The chain combines TRBV5-6 with TRBJ2-5, with 8 bases matching TRBD2. Material: PBMCs or T cells enriched from blood (not recorded which). The CDR3 nucleotides are TGTGCCAGCAGCTTGGGCTGGAGCGGGGGCTACCAAGAGACCCAGTACTTC. This encodes CASSLGWSGGYQETQYF.